This T cell receptor (beta chain) was sequenced during a study of T cell changes during pregnancy in multiple sclerosis. The CDR3 runs to 16 residues. CDR1 is LGHNA and CDR2 is YSLEER in the germline V gene. The V end was cut by 1 base, the J end by 0 bases, with 13 bases between. Libraries were prepared by immunoSEQ multiplex PCR; TCRdb keeps only in-frame clonotypes and omits some of them. The table has tens of thousands of clones, around 90% seen once. Here the sequenced sample was peripheral blood, taken in the second trimester of pregnancy. J is TRBJ2-7 and V is TRBV4-3; D perhaps matches TRBD2 (5 bases). This sequence originates from a female donor in good health, enrolled as a control in a pregnancy study. CDR3 amino acids: CASSQGVGRISYEQYF. The CDR3 region has the DNA TGCGCCAGCAGCCAAGGGGTAGGGAGAATCTCCTACGAGCAGTACTTC.